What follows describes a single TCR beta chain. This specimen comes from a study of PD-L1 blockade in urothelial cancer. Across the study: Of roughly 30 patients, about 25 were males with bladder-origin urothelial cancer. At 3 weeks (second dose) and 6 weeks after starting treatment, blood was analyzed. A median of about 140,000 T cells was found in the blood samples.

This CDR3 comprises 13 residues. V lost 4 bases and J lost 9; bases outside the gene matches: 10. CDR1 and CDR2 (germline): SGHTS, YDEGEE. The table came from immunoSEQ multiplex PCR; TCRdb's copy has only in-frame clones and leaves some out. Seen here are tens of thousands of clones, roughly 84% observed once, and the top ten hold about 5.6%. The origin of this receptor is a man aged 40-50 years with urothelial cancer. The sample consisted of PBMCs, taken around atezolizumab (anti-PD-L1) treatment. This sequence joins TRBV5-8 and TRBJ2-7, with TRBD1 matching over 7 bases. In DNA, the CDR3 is TGTGCCAGCAGCCTGACAGGGAAAGGCGGGCAGTACTTC. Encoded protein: CASSLTGKGGQYF.